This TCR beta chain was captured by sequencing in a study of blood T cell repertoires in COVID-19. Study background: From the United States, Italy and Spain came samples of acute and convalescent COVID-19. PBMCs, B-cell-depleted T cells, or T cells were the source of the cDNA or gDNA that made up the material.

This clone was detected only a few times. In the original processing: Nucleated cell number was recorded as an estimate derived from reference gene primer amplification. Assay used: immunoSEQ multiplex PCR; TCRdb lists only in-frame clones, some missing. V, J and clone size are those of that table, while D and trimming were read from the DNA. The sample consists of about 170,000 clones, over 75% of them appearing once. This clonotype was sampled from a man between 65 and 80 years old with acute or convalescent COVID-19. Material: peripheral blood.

The CDR3 nucleotides read TGTGCCAGCAGCGCCCGGGACTCCTACAATGAGCAGTTCTTC. As protein: CASSARDSYNEQFF. The chain couples TRBV7-3 to TRBJ2-1; weak D call: TRBD2 (5 bases). CDR1 SGHTA and CDR2 FQGTGA come from the germline V gene. This CDR3 is built from 14 residues. V was pared by 5 bases and J by 0 bases, with 8 bases between.